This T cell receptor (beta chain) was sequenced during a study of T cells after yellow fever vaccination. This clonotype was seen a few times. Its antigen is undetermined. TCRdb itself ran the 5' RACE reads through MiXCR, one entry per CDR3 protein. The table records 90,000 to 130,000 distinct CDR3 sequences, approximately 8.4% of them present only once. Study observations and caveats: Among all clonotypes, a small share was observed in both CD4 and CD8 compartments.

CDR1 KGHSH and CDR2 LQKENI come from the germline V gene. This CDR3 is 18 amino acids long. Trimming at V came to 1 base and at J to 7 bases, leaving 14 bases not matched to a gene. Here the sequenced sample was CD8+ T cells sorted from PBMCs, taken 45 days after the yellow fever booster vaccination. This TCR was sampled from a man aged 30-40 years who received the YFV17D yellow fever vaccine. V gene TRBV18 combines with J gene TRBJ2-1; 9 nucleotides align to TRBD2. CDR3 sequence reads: CASSPLRLAAGLGNEQFF. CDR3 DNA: TGTGCCAGCTCACCACTGCGACTAGCGGCTGGACTTGGGAATGAGCAGTTCTTC.